This T cell receptor beta chain was sequenced in a study of shared clonotypes between healthy human individuals. Background on the study: The cohort had two women and a few men, ages 18 to 49. Study-wide results and limits: Non-shared clonotypes displayed generation probabilities falling below those of clonotypes present in all four donors. Blood was the only sampled material, and tissue repertoires likely differ.

Some clones are missing from TCRdb's copy, which holds only in-frame ones; the method was immunoSEQ multiplex PCR. The sample has about 640,000 clones, approximately 75% seen once. With respect to this clone: The antigen is unknown.

Germline CDR1 and CDR2: SGHDN and FVKESK. With 3 bases clipped from V and 5 bases from J, the junction kept 16 bases outside the gene matches. The length of the CDR3 is 18 residues. This receptor was obtained from a young woman in good health. The genes are TRBV14 and TRBJ2-3, with TRBD2 identical over 8 bases. The sample was memory CD4+ T cells sorted from blood. This sample's subset: CD45RA-negative fraction. CDR3 sequence (DNA): TGTGCCAGCAGCCAGCCCCTCGGGGGGCGGGAGGTTGGAGATACGCAGTATTTT. It encodes CASSQPLGGREVGDTQYF.